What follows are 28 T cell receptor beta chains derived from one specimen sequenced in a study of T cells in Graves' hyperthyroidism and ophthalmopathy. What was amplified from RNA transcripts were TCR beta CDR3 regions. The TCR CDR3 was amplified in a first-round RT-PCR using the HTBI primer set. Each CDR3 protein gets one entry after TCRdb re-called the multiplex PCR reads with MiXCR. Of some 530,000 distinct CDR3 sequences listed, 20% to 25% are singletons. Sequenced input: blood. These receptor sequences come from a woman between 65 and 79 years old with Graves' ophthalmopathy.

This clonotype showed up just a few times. The CDR3 nucleotides read TGTGCCAGCAGCTCGAGACTAGGAAGCGCCACAGATACGCAGTATTTT. This sequence encodes CASSSRLGSATDTQYF. This chain joins TRBV11-1 and TRBJ2-3, with TRBD2 as a possible D gene (6 bases). The germline gives CDR1 SGHAT, CDR2 FQDESV (reference sequence). There are 16 residues in the CDR3. V gave up 4 bases and J gave up 2 bases, with 16 bases separating them.

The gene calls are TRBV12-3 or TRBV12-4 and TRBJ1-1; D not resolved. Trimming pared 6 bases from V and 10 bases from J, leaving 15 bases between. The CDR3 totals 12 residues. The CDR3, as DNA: TGTGCCAGCAGCCCCTCGTCCGGGAGAGCTTTCTTT. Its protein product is CASSPSSGRAFF.

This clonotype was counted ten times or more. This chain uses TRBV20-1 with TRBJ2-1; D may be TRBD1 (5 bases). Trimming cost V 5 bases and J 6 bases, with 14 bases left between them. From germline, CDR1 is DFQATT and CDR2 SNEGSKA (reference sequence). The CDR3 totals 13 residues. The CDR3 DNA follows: TGCAGTGCTCCAGGGTTGATATTCAATGAGCAGTTCTTC. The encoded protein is CSAPGLIFNEQFF.

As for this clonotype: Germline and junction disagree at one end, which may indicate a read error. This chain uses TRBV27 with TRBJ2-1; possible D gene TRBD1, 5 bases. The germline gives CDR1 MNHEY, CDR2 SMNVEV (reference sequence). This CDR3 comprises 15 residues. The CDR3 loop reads CACSLGPSSYNEQFF. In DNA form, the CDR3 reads TGTGCCTGCAGTTTGGGGCCAAGCTCCTACAATGAGCAGTTCTTC.

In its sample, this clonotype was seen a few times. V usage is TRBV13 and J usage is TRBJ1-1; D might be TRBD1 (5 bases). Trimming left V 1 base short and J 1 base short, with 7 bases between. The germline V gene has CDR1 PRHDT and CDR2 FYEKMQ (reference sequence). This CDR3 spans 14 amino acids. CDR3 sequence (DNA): TGTGCCAGCAGCTTAGTTGGGACGAACACTGAAGCTTTCTTT. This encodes CASSLVGTNTEAFF.

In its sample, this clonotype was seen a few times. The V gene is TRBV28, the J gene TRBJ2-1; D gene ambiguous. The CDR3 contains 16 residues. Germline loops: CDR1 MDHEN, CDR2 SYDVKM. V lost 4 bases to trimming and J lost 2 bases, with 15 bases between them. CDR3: CASSSPPMGPYNEQFF. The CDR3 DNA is TGTGCCAGCAGTTCCCCCCCTATGGGCCCCTACAATGAGCAGTTCTTC.

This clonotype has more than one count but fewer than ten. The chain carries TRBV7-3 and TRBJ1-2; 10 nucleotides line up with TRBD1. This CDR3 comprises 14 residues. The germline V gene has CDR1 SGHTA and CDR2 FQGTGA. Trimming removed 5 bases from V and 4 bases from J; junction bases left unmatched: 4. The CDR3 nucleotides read TGTGCCAGCAGCCAGAGACAGGGGGCCTATGGCTACACCTTC. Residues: CASSQRQGAYGYTF.

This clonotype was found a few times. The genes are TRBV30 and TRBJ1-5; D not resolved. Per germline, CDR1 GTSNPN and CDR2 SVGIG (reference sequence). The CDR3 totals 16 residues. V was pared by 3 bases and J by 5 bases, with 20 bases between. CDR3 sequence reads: CAWRRKTTPIDQPQHF. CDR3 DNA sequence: TGTGCCTGGAGGAGGAAGACAACCCCAATAGATCAGCCCCAGCATTTT.

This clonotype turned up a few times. CDR3 protein: CASSQGGRGTYNEQFF. The CDR3 region has the DNA TGTGCCAGCAGTCAAGGGGGTCGGGGCACCTACAATGAGCAGTTCTTC. This chain uses TRBV25-1 with TRBJ2-1; maybe TRBD1 (6 bases). The germline CDR1 and CDR2 sequences are MGHDK and SYGVNS. Trimming shortened V by 5 bases and J by 2 bases, and 16 bases separated the two germline ends. The CDR3 consists of 16 residues.

CDR3 in amino acids: CASKRATNYGYTF. CDR3 in DNA: TGTGCCAGTAAAAGGGCGACGAACTATGGCTACACCTTC. The chain has TRBV11-2 and TRBJ1-2; D call uncertain. The length of the CDR3 is 13 residues. Germline loops: CDR1 SGHAT, CDR2 FQNNGV. The ends were cut back, 9 bases at V and 2 bases at J, with 13 bases in the middle.

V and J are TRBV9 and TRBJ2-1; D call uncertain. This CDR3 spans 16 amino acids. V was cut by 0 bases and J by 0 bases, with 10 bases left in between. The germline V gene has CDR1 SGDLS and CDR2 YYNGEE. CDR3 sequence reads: CASSVVPGSSYNEQFF. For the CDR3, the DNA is TGTGCCAGCAGCGTAGTGCCGGGCAGCTCCTACAATGAGCAGTTCTTC.

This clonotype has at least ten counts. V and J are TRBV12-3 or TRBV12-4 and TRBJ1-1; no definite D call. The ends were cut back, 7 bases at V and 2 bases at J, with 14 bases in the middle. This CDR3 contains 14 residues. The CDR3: CASIGPGLNTEAFF. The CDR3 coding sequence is TGTGCCAGCATTGGGCCGGGATTAAACACTGAAGCTTTCTTT.

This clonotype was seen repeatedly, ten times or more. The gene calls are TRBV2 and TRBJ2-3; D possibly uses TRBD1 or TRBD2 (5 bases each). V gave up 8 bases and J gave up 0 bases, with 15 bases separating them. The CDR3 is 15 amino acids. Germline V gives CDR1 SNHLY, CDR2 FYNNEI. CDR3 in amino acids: CASSLGAASTDTQYF. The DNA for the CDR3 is TGTGCCAGCTCGCTCGGGGCAGCTAGCACAGATACGCAGTATTTT.

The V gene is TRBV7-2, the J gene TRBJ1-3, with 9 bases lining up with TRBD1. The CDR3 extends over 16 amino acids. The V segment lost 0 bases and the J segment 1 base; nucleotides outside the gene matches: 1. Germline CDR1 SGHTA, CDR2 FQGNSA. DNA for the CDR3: TGTGCCAGCAGCTTAGCGACAGGGGGGTCTGGAAACACCATATATTTT. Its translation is CASSLATGGSGNTIYF.

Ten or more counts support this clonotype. The DNA of the CDR3 is TGTGCCAGCAGCTTTCAGGGGGCGAATGAGCAGTTCTTC. It is translated as CASSFQGANEQFF. The chain uses TRBV11-1 and TRBJ2-1; TRBD1 matches at 8 bases. The CDR3 has 13 residues. Losses at the gene ends were 3 bases for V and 7 bases for J; bases not matched to a gene: 2. Germline V gene lookup returns CDR1 SGHAT and CDR2 FQDESV (reference sequence).

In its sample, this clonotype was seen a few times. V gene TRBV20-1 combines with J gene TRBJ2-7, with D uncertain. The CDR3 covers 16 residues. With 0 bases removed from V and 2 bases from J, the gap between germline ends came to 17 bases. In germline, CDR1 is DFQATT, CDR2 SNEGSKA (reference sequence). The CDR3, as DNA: TGCAGTGCTAGAGATGAGTGGGGAAATAGGGCCTACGAGCAGTACTTC. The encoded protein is CSARDEWGNRAYEQYF.

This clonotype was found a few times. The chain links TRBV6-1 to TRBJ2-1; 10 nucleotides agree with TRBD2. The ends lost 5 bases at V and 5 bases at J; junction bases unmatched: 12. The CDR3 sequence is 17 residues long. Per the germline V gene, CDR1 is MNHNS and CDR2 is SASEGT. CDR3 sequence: CASSHPPLAGVDNEQFF. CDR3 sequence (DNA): TGTGCCAGCAGTCACCCGCCTCTAGCGGGAGTGGACAATGAGCAGTTCTTC.

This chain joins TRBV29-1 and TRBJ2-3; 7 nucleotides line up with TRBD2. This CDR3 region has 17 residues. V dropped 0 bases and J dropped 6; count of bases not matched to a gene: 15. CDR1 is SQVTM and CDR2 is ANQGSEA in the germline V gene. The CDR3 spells CSVEDPRLGEGWDTQYF. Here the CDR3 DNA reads TGCAGCGTTGAAGATCCGAGACTAGGGGAGGGTTGGGATACGCAGTATTTT.

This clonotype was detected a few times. The CDR3 coding sequence is TGTGCCAGCAGTTTGTTCCCGGCAGGGGAGGAGACCCAGTACTTC. This translates into CASSLFPAGEETQYF. The J gene is TRBJ2-5, the V gene TRBV12-3 or TRBV12-4; D is possibly TRBD1 (6 bases). The CDR3 totals 15 residues. V was shortened by 3 bases and J by 5 bases, with 16 bases between the two germline ends.

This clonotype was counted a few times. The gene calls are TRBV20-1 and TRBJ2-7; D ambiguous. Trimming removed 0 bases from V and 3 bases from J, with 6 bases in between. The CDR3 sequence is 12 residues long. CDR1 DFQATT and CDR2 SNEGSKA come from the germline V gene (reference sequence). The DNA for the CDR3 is TGCAGTGCTAGAGATAGTTACTACGAGCAGTACTTC. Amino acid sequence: CSARDSYYEQYF.

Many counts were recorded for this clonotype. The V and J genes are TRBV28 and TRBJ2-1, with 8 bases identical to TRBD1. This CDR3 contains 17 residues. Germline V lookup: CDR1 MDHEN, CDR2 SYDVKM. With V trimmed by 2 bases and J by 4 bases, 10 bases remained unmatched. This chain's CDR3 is CASSLGRQGSMYNEQFF. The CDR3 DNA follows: TGTGCCAGCAGTTTAGGGCGACAGGGGAGTATGTACAATGAGCAGTTCTTC.

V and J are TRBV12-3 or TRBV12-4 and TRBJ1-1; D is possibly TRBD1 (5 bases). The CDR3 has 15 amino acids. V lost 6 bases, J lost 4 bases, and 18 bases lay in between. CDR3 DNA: TGTGCCAGCAGACTTTCCGGGACGGCCGTCACTGAAGCTTTCTTT. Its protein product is CASRLSGTAVTEAFF.

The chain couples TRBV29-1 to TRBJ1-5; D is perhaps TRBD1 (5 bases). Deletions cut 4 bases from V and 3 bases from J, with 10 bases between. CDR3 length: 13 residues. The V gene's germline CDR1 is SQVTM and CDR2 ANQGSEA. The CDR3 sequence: CSVATGANQPQHF. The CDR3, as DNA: TGCAGCGTTGCCACAGGAGCCAATCAGCCCCAGCATTTT.

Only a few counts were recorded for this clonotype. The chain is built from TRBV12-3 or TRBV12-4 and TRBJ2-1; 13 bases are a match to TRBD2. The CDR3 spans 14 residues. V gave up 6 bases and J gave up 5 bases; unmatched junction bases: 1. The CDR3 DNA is TGTGCCAGCAGCGGGACTAGCGGGAACAATGAGCAGTTCTTC. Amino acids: CASSGTSGNNEQFF.

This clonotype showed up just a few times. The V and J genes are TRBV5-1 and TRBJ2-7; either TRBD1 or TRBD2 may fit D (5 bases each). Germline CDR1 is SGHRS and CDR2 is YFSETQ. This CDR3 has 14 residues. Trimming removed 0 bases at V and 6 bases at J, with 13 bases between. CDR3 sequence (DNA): TGCGCCAGCAGCTTGGAAGGGGACCCGGCCGAGCAGTACTTC. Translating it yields CASSLEGDPAEQYF.

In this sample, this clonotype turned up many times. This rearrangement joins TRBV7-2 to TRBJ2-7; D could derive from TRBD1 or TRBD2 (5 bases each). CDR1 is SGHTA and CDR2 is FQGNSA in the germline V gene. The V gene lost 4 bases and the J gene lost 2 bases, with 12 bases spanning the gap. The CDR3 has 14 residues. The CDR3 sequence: CASSYHQGPYEQYF. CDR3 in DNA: TGTGCCAGCAGCTATCATCAGGGACCCTACGAGCAGTACTTC.

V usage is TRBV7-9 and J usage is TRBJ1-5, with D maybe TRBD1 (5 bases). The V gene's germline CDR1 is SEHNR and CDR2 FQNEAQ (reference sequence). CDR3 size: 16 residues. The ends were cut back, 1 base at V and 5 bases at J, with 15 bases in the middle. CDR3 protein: CASSLVRGQGYQPQHF. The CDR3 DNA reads TGTGCCAGCAGCTTAGTTCGCGGACAAGGGTATCAGCCCCAGCATTTT.

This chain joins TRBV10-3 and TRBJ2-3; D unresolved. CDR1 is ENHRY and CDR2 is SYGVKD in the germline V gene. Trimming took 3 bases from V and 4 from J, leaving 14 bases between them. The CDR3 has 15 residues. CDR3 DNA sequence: TGTGCCATCAGTGACTATCTGTCGGGCGCAGATACGCAGTATTTT. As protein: CAISDYLSGADTQYF.